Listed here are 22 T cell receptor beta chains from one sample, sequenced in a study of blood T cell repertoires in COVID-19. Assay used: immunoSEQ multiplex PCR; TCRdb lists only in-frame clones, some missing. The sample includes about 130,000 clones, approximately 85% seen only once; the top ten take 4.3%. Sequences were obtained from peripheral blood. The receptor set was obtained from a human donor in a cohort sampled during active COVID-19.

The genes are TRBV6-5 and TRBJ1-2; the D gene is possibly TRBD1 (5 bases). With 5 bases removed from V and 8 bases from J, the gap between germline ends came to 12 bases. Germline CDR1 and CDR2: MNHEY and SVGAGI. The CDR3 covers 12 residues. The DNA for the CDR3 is TGTGCCAGCAGTAGGGAAGGGGAAGGCTACACCTTC. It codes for CASSREGEGYTF.

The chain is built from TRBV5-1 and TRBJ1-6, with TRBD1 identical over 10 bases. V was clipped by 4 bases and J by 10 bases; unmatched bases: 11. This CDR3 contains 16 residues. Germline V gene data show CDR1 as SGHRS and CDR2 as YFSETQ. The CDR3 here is CASSQVVGQGGSPLHF. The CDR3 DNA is TGCGCCAGCAGCCAGGTTGTAGGACAGGGGGGCTCACCCCTCCACTTT.

DNA for the CDR3: TGTGCCAGCGGTAACACAGGGAATCACCTCGGAAACACCATATATTTT. Protein: CASGNTGNHLGNTIYF. The rearrangement joins TRBV19 to TRBJ1-3, with D possibly TRBD1 on 6 matching bases. The CDR3 has 16 residues. Germline CDR1 reads LNHDA; CDR2 reads SQIVND (reference sequence). V was cut by 9 bases and J by 4 bases, with 22 bases left in between. Full variable domain (rest looked up from reference TRBV19 and TRBJ1-3): DGGITQSPKYLFRKEGQNVTLSCEQNLNHDAMYWYRQDPGQGLRLIYYSQIVNDFQKGDIAEGYSVSREKKESFPLTVTSAQKNPTAFYLCASGNTGNHLGNTIYFGEGSWLTVV.

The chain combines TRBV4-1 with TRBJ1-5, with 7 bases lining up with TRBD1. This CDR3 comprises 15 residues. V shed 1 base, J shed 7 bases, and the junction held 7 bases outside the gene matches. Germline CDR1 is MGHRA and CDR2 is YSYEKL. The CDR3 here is CASSQAQGLAQPQHF. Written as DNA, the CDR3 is TGCGCCAGCAGCCAAGCACAGGGGCTGGCCCAGCCCCAGCATTTT.

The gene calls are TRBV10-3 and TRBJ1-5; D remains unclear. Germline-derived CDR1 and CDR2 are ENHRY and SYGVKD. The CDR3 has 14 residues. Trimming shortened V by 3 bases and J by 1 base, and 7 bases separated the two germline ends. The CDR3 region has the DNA TGTGCCATCAGTGACAGTCGCAGCAATCAGCCCCAGCATTTT. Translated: CAISDSRSNQPQHF.

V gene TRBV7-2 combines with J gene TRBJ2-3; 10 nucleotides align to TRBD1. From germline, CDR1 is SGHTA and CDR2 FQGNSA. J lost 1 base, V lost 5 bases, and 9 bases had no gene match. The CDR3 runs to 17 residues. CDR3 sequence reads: CASSPRTGGIGTDTQYF. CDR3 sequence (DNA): TGTGCCAGCAGCCCCCGGACAGGGGGGATCGGCACAGATACGCAGTATTTT.

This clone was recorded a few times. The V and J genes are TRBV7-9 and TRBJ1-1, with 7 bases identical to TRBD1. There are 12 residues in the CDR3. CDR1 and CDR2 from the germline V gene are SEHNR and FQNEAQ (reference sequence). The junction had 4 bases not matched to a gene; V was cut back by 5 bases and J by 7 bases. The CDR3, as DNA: TGTGCCAGCAGCAGACAGGGAAGTGAAGCTTTCTTT. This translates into CASSRQGSEAFF.

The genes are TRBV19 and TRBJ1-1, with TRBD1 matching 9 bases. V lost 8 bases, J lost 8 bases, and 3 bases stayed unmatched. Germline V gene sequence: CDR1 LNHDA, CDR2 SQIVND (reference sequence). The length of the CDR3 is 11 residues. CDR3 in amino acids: CASGDRVEAFF. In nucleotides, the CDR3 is TGTGCCAGTGGGGACAGGGTGGAAGCTTTCTTT. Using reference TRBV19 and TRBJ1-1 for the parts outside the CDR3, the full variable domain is DGGITQSPKYLFRKEGQNVTLSCEQNLNHDAMYWYRQDPGQGLRLIYYSQIVNDFQKGDIAEGYSVSREKKESFPLTVTSAQKNPTAFYLCASGDRVEAFFGQGTRLTVV.

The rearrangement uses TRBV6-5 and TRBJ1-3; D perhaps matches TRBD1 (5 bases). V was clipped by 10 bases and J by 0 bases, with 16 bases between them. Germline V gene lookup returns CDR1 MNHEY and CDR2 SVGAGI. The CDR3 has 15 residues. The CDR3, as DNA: TGTGCCACCGCGGGGCTTGCAATCTCTGGAAACACCATATATTTT. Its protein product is CATAGLAISGNTIYF.

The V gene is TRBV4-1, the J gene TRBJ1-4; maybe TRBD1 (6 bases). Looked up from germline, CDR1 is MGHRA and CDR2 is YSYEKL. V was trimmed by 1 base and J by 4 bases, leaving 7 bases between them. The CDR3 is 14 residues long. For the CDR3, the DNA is TGCGCCAGCAGCCAAGGGACAGATAATGAAAAACTGTTTTTT. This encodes CASSQGTDNEKLFF.

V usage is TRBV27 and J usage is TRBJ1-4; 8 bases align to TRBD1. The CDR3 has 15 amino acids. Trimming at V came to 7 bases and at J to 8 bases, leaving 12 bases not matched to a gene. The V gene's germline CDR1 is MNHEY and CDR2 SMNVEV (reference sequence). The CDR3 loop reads CASKLGQGAYEKLFF. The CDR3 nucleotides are TGTGCCAGCAAATTAGGGCAGGGGGCTTACGAAAAACTGTTTTTT.

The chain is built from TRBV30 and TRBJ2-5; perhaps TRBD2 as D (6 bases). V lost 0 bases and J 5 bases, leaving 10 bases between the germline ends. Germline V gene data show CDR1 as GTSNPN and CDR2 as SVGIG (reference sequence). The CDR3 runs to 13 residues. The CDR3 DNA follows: TGTGCCTGGAGTGTACGGGAGTTCGAGACCCAGTACTTC. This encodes CAWSVREFETQYF.

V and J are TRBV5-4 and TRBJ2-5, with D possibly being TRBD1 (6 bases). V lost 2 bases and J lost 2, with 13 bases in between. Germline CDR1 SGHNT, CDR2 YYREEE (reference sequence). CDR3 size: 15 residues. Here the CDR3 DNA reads TGTGCCAGCAGCTTCGCCAGGGGTCTTCAAGAGACCCAGTACTTC. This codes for CASSFARGLQETQYF.

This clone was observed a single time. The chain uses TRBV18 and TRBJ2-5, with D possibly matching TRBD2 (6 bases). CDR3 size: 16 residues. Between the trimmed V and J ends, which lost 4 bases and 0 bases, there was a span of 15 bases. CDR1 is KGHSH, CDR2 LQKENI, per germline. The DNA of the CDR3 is TGTGCCAGCTCACACGAATTCGCGGGGAACCAAGAGACCCAGTACTTC. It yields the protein CASSHEFAGNQETQYF.

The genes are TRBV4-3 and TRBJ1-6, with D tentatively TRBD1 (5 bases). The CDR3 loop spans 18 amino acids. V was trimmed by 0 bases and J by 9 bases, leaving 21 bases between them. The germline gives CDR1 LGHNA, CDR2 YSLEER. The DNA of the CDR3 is TGCGCCAGCAGCCAAGAAGTACCGGGACTCCCGGGAGGTTCACCCCTCCACTTT. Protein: CASSQEVPGLPGGSPLHF.

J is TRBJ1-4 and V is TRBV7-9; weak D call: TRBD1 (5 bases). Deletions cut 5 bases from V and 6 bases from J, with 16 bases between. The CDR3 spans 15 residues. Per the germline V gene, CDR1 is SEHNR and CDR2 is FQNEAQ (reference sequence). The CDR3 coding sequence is TGTGCCAGCAGCCTGATAAGGGGTGTGGATGAAAAACTGTTTTTT. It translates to CASSLIRGVDEKLFF.

The chain's CDR3 is CASTPRRGGGNTEAFF. The CDR3 bases are TGTGCCAGCACCCCTCGGAGGGGAGGGGGGAACACTGAAGCTTTCTTT. The chain couples TRBV6-2 or TRBV6-3 to TRBJ1-1; D possibly corresponds to TRBD1 (6 bases). V was cut by 7 bases and J by 1 base, with 19 bases left in between. Looked up from germline, CDR1 is MNHEY and CDR2 is SVGEGT. The length of the CDR3 is 16 residues.

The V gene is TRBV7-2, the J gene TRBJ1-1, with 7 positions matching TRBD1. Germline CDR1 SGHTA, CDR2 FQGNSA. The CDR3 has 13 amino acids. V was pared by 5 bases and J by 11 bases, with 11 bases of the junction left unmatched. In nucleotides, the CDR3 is TGTGCCAGCAGCCCAAACAGGGGTCGGAAGGCTTTCTTT. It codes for CASSPNRGRKAFF. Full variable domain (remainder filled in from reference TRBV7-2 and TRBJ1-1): GAGVSQSPSNKVTEKGKDVELRCDPISGHTALYWYRQSLGQGLEFLIYFQGNSAPDKSGLPSDRFSAERTGGSVSTLTIQRTQQEDSAVYLCASSPNRGRKAFFGQGTRLTVV.

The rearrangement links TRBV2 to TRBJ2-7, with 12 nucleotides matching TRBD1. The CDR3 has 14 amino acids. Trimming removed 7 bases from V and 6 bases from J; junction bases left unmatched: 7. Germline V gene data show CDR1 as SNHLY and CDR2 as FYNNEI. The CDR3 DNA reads TGTGCCAGCACCCGGGACAGGGGGCTCTCCGAGCAGTACGTC. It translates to CASTRDRGLSEQYV.

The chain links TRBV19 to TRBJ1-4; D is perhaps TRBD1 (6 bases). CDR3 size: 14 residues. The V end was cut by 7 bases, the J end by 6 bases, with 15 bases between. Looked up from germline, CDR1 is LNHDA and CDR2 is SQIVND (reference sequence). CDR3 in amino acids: CASKEGRGHEKLFF. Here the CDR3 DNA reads TGTGCCAGTAAGGAAGGCAGGGGCCATGAAAAACTGTTTTTT.

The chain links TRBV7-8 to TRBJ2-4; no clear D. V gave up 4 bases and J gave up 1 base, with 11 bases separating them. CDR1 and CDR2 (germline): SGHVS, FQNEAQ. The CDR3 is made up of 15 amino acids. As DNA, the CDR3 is TGTGCCAGCAGCTCACCCACCAGGGCCAAAAACATTCAGTACTTC. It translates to CASSSPTRAKNIQYF.

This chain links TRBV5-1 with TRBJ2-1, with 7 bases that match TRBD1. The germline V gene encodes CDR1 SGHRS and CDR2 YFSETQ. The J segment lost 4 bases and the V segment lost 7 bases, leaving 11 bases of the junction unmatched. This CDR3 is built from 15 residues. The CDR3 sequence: CASRQSMGQYNEQFF. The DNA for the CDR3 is TGCGCCAGCCGTCAATCGATGGGACAGTACAATGAGCAGTTCTTC.